The source of this T cell receptor (beta chain) is a study of OX40 agonist ivuxolimab in advanced cancers. About the full investigation: The costimulatory receptor OX40 (CD134) was targeted by ivuxolimab, a fully human IgG2 agonistic monoclonal antibody. The paper covers the monotherapy dose-escalation part of the phase I ivuxolimab trial, which included N ≈ 50 patients. Of the approximately 54 dose-escalation patients, hepatocellular carcinoma was present in around 19, melanoma in around 15, renal cell carcinoma in 9 and head and neck cancer in 9. Intravenous ivuxolimab was administered to patients every 2 weeks at six dose levels: 0.01, 0.1, 0.3, 1.5, 3 and 10 mg/kg. In the dose-escalation cohort, 75% to 85% of patients were male, and the mean age was roughly 60 years with a range of roughly 20 to 79. Partial responses occurred in three dose-escalation patients: two with cutaneous melanoma and one with hepatocellular carcinoma. Peripheral TCRbeta sequencing was intended to test whether TCR sequence diversity was altered and clonal T-cell expansion was caused by ivuxolimab. Prior anti-PD-1, anti-PD-L1 or anti-CTLA-4 therapy was permitted, and less than 45% of dose-escalation patients had received checkpoint inhibitors.

Patients with autoimmune disease history or receiving systemic immunosuppression were excluded from the trial. Peripheral blood for TCR sequencing was drawn from every dose cohort at baseline, at cycle 4 day 1 and at cycle 7 day 1. Samples were obtained from an open-label, multicenter, first-in-human phase I dose-escalation trial of ivuxolimab. Adults with locally advanced or metastatic head and neck squamous cell, hepatocellular, melanoma or renal cell carcinoma were enrolled in the trial. CD4+ and CD8+ T cells were sorted separately from peripheral blood before TCR sequencing. Findings and caveats that apply to the study as a whole: Low levels of normalized T-cell clonal expansion were also seen in some patients who did not respond. The antigen specificity of the clonally expanded peripheral T cells was not determined. At doses of 0.1 to 3.0 mg/kg, clonal expansion of both CD4+ and CD8+ T cells in blood was seen between baseline and week 6. In the 0.1-3.0 mg/kg groups, partial responders had among the lowest normalized peripheral clonal expansion, particularly in CD8+ T cells. On average, CD8+ T cells showed more expanded clones than CD4+ T cells after ivuxolimab.

To sequence the TCRbeta CDR3 region, genomic DNA was isolated from the sorted cells. The immunoSEQ Assay was used for sequencing of TCRbeta CDR3 regions. TCRdb took this table from immuneACCESS and kept in-frame rearrangements with V and J called. Such tables lack part of the clones; where checked against another copy, unresolved V genes explain under half of the gap, and the rest is unexplained. The sample data list tens of thousands of clones, and roughly four fifths of these were observed just once. Of the sample, more than 2% is held by the ten largest clones. CDR1 MNHNS and CDR2 SASEGT were looked up in the germline V gene. The junction carries 12 bases between V and J, which are trimmed by 6 bases and 1 base respectively. Including the terminal cysteine and phenylalanine, the CDR3 comprises 14 residues. Only the CDR3 DNA is retained, 42 bases long and in frame from the first base. Points on this clone: This clone's antigen is unknown. Nothing much larger sits one base from this clone, and base qualities are not available.

Sequencing used CD4+ or CD8+ T cells sorted from blood, obtained in a trial of the OX40 agonist ivuxolimab. The rearrangement joined TRBV6-1 to TRBJ1-2; TRBD1 is a weak D gene call, 6 bases matching. This sequence was found in an adult with an advanced solid tumor such as melanoma, head and neck, liver or kidney cancer. The CDR3 region: CASSNMGHNYGYTF. The nucleotide sequence reads as follows: TGTGCCAGCAGCAATATGGGACATAACTATGGCTACACCTTC.